This entry is about one T cell receptor (beta chain). Antigen unknown. The data are from a study of shared clonotypes between healthy human individuals. Study-wide points: Tissue TCR repertoires likely differ from these blood-only repertoires.

The CDR3 runs 19 residues. Between the trimmed V and J ends, which lost 1 base and 0 bases, there was a span of 22 bases. Germline V gene data show CDR1 as LNHDA and CDR2 as SQIVND (reference sequence). Original methodology: For the immunoSEQ data, sequences were junction-only without quality scores, so filtering differed. Libraries were prepared by immunoSEQ multiplex PCR; TCRdb keeps only in-frame clonotypes and omits some of them. V and J calls and clone size are copied from that table; D and trimming were computed from the DNA. The table has fewer than 3 million clones, 92% seen once. All donors qualified as healthy HIV-negative adults and had experienced no recent acute infections or vaccinations. Division of CD4+ cells produced a CD45RA+ naive subset and a CD45RA-negative memory subset.

The source material was naive CD4+ T cells from PBMCs. As to subset: CD45RA+ positively selected. This sequence originates from a man between 18 and 35 years old in good health. Some clones in this sample may be carry-over from other donors' samples. The rearrangement links TRBV19 to TRBJ2-7; a possible D gene is TRBD2 (6 bases). The CDR3 sequence: CASSIGNGPGSGPSYEQYF. The CDR3 region has the DNA TGTGCCAGTAGTATAGGAAATGGCCCCGGGAGCGGGCCCTCCTACGAGCAGTACTTC.